Below are 9 T cell receptor beta chains sequenced from a single sample in a study of blood T cell repertoires in COVID-19. Measured with immunoSEQ multiplex PCR; TCRdb has only the in-frame clones, and not every one. The table records 130,000 to 150,000 clones, roughly 80% of them present only once. Sequenced input: peripheral blood. All receptors come from an older man who had recovered from COVID-19.

The chain combines TRBV6-6 with TRBJ2-3; the D gene is possibly TRBD2 (5 bases). V lost 10 bases, J lost 1 base, and 21 bases lay in between. Germline CDR1 MNHNY, CDR2 SVGAGI (reference sequence). The CDR3 is 16 amino acids. The CDR3 reads CATFHPGSAGTDTQYF. The CDR3 region has the DNA TGTGCCACTTTTCACCCGGGGTCTGCGGGCACAGATACGCAGTATTTT.

The chain recombines TRBV12-3 or TRBV12-4 with TRBJ1-5, with TRBD1 as a possible D gene (5 bases). The CDR3 has 13 residues. V was shortened by 5 bases and J by 6 bases, with 11 bases between the two germline ends. This CDR3 is CASSHDRAQPQHF. CDR3 sequence (DNA): TGTGCCAGCAGTCACGACAGAGCTCAGCCCCAGCATTTT.

The CDR3 bases are TGTGCCAGCAGCCAGGGGACAGGGGGGTACCAAGAGACCCAGTACTTC. Amino acids: CASSQGTGGYQETQYF. The chain has TRBV3-1 (or the pseudogene TRBV3-2) and TRBJ2-5; 11 bases are shared with TRBD1. Germline values: CDR1 LGHDT, CDR2 YNNKEL (reference sequence). Losses at the gene ends were 3 bases for V and 0 bases for J; bases not matched to a gene: 3. The CDR3 totals 16 residues.

The chain employs TRBV6-5 and TRBJ2-7, with 9 positions matching TRBD2. Germline-derived CDR1 and CDR2 are MNHEY and SVGAGI. The J segment lost 3 bases and the V segment lost 6 bases, leaving 9 bases of the junction unmatched. The CDR3 length is 15 residues. The CDR3 DNA is TGTGCCAGCAGCCTCCTAGCGGGATTTCACTACGAGCAGTACTTC. Residues: CASSLLAGFHYEQYF.

The chain recombines TRBV7-9 with TRBJ2-7; 9 bases fit TRBD2. The CDR3 covers 13 residues. Germline V gene sequence: CDR1 SEHNR, CDR2 FQNEAQ (reference sequence). V lost 10 bases to trimming and J lost 7 bases; unmatched junction nucleotides: 11. In DNA, the CDR3 is TGTGCCACCGCGACTAGCGGCCTACGTGAGCAGTACTTC. This sequence encodes CATATSGLREQYF. The variable domain in full, with the rest retrieved from reference TRBV7-9 and TRBJ2-7, is DTGVSQNPRHKITKRGQNVTFRCDPISEHNRLYWYRQTLGQGPEFLTYFQNEAQLEKSRLLSDRFSAERPKGSFSTLEIQRTEQGDSAMYLCATATSGLREQYFGPGTRLTVT.

The chain links TRBV7-2 to TRBJ1-5; 8 bases are shared with TRBD1. Per germline, CDR1 SGHTA and CDR2 FQGNSA. This CDR3 is 15 amino acids long. Trimming took 5 bases from V and 7 from J; bases not matched to a gene: 10. CDR3 amino acids: CASSIGQGWDQPQHF. Here the CDR3 DNA reads TGTGCCAGCAGCATCGGACAGGGTTGGGACCAGCCCCAGCATTTT.

The chain uses TRBV24-1 and TRBJ2-3; 9 bases align to TRBD2. The CDR3 has 16 amino acids. The trim removed 5 bases at V and 3 bases at J, leaving 8 bases unmatched. The V gene's germline CDR1 is KGHDR and CDR2 SFDVKD. Written as DNA, the CDR3 is TGTGCCACCAGTGCATCGCGGGGGGGGCGGACAGATACGCAGTATTTT. This translates into CATSASRGGRTDTQYF.

The rearrangement uses TRBV5-6 and TRBJ2-5; D unresolved. CDR1 SGHDT and CDR2 YYEEEE come from the germline V gene. V was pared by 4 bases and J by 5 bases, with 21 bases between. The CDR3 spans 16 residues. This chain's CDR3 is CASSPRGGLRSETQYF. CDR3 DNA sequence: TGTGCCAGCAGCCCTCGAGGCGGATTAAGGTCGGAGACCCAGTACTTC. The full variable domain, in which reference TRBV5-6 and TRBJ2-5 provide the parts outside the CDR3, is DAGVTQSPTHLIKTRGQQVTLRCSPKSGHDTVSWYQQALGQGPQFIFQYYEEEERQRGNFPDRFSGHQFPNYSSELNVNALLLGDSALYLCASSPRGGLRSETQYFGPGTRLLVL.

The rearrangement joins TRBV19 to TRBJ2-2, with D perhaps matching TRBD2 (5 bases). V gave up 5 bases and J gave up 4 bases, with 14 bases separating them. Germline V gives CDR1 LNHDA, CDR2 SQIVND (reference sequence). The CDR3 sequence is 15 residues long. The CDR3 region has the DNA TGTGCCAGTAGTCCCGCCGGAGGCCCCACCGGGGAGCTGTTTTTT. Protein: CASSPAGGPTGELFF.